This T cell receptor (beta chain) originates from a study of blood T cell repertoires in COVID-19. V lost 5 bases and J lost 18, with 20 bases in between. Germline CDR1 SGHTA, CDR2 FQGNSA. This CDR3 spans 13 amino acids. Here immunoSEQ multiplex PCR was the method, and the copy in TCRdb shows in-frame clones only, minus some. The sample includes 31,000 or so clones, roughly nine tenths of them seen just once. The genes are TRBV7-2 and TRBJ1-6; D not resolved. Sequenced: peripheral blood. The sequence was collected from a man aged 80 or over with acute or convalescent COVID-19. CDR3 DNA: TGTGCCAGCAGCGTAAATAATGACCTAGCAAGCCACTTT. It codes for CASSVNNDLASHF.